The next 11 T cell receptor beta chains were all read from a single sample in a study of T cell responses to AZD1222 COVID-19 vaccine. The data were produced by immunoSEQ multiplex PCR, yet TCRdb's version contains in-frame clones alone and is incomplete. The profile shows 90,000 to 110,000 clones, around 89% of them singletons. The source material was peripheral blood, sampled on day 0 of AZD1222 vaccination. These receptors originate from an adult in good health.

The genes are TRBV6-1 and TRBJ1-3, with D hard to call. This CDR3 is built from 13 residues. V lost 2 bases, J lost 4 bases, and 6 bases lay in between. CDR1 MNHNS and CDR2 SASEGT come from the germline V gene. Written as DNA, the CDR3 is TGTGCCAGCAGTGAATTCGGGGGAAACACCATATATTTT. Its translation: CASSEFGGNTIYF.

The J gene is TRBJ1-4, the V gene TRBV4-3; a possible D gene is TRBD1 (5 bases). Trimming shortened V by 0 bases and J by 8 bases, and 13 bases separated the two germline ends. The CDR3 runs 15 residues. Germline CDR1 is LGHNA and CDR2 is YSLEER. The CDR3 sequence is CASSQEIGTGEKLFF. CDR3 bases: TGCGCCAGCAGCCAAGAAATAGGGACCGGCGAAAAACTGTTTTTT.

The V and J genes are TRBV6-4 and TRBJ2-1; 8 bases line up with TRBD2. This CDR3 has 15 residues. The germline V gene encodes CDR1 MRHNA and CDR2 SNTAGT. The ends lost 3 bases at V and 7 bases at J; junction bases unmatched: 8. The CDR3 reads CASSELAEAFNEQFF. The DNA of the CDR3 is TGTGCCAGCAGTGAACTAGCGGAGGCTTTTAATGAGCAGTTCTTC.

In this sample, this clone turned up once. The genes are TRBV15 and TRBJ2-7, with TRBD1 matching 7 bases. With V trimmed by 5 bases and J by 7 bases, 11 bases remained unmatched. CDR1 LNHNV and CDR2 YYDKDF come from the germline V gene (reference sequence). This CDR3 spans 14 amino acids. CDR3 amino acids: CATSRSGGMDEQYF. Written as DNA, the CDR3 is TGTGCCACCAGCCGCTCAGGGGGAATGGATGAGCAGTACTTC.

This clone was picked up a small number of times. V usage is TRBV25-1 and J usage is TRBJ2-1, with 9 positions matching TRBD2. Germline V lookup: CDR1 MGHDK, CDR2 SYGVNS. CDR3 size: 14 residues. With 4 bases clipped from V and 8 bases from J, the junction kept 6 bases outside the gene matches. CDR3 sequence (DNA): TGTGCCAGCAGTGGTGGTGCGGGGGGGCATGAGCAGTTCTTC. This sequence encodes CASSGGAGGHEQFF.

The V and J genes are TRBV19 and TRBJ2-7; 10 bases align to TRBD2. The V gene's germline CDR1 is LNHDA and CDR2 SQIVND (reference sequence). V trimming: 9 bases; J trimming: 6 bases; junction bases outside the gene matches: 5. The CDR3 length is 12 residues. DNA of the CDR3: TGTGCCAGCTCCAGCGGGAGGGGCGAGCAGTACTTC. This sequence encodes CASSSGRGEQYF. The full variable domain, its missing parts supplied by reference TRBV19 and TRBJ2-7, is DGGITQSPKYLFRKEGQNVTLSCEQNLNHDAMYWYRQDPGQGLRLIYYSQIVNDFQKGDIAEGYSVSREKKESFPLTVTSAQKNPTAFYLCASSSGRGEQYFGPGTRLTVT.

The chain links TRBV27 to TRBJ1-1, with D perhaps TRBD1 (6 bases). V lost 6 bases to trimming and J lost 2 bases, with 16 bases between them. Germline V gives CDR1 MNHEY, CDR2 SMNVEV (reference sequence). CDR3 length: 15 residues. CDR3 protein: CASRDLGHFNTEAFF. The CDR3 DNA is TGTGCCAGCAGAGATTTGGGACACTTTAACACTGAAGCTTTCTTT.

The chain joins TRBV10-3 to TRBJ1-2; D remains ambiguous. The CDR3 has 13 residues. The germline CDR1 and CDR2 sequences are ENHRY and SYGVKD. V was clipped by 5 bases and J by 3 bases, with 10 bases between them. The CDR3 spells CAISLRGDYGYTF. CDR3 nucleotide sequence: TGTGCCATCAGTTTGCGGGGAGACTATGGCTACACCTTC.

The chain uses TRBV5-8 and TRBJ1-1; a weak D match, TRBD1 (5 bases). There are 18 residues in the CDR3. V gave up 4 bases and J gave up 1 base, with 23 bases separating them. The germline V gene has CDR1 SGHTS and CDR2 YDEGEE. This CDR3 reads CASSQSLSGAGENTEAFF. In DNA, the CDR3 is TGTGCCAGCAGCCAGAGCTTATCCGGGGCGGGGGAGAACACTGAAGCTTTCTTT.

This clone was detected ten times or more. The CDR3 sequence is CASRGTENTEAFF. The CDR3 coding sequence is TGTGCCAGCAGGGGGACAGAGAACACTGAAGCTTTCTTT. This chain connects TRBV6-4 to TRBJ1-1; 7 bases fit TRBD1. This CDR3 contains 13 residues. V trimming: 6 bases; J trimming: 1 base; junction bases outside the gene matches: 2. Germline loops: CDR1 MRHNA, CDR2 SNTAGT.

The chain uses TRBV7-2 and TRBJ2-7, with D tentatively TRBD2 (5 bases). CDR1 and CDR2 from the germline V gene are SGHTA and FQGNSA. CDR3 length: 14 residues. V lost 0 bases, J lost 2 bases, and 8 bases lay in between. The chain's CDR3 is CASSLAGVAYEQYF. In DNA, the CDR3 is TGTGCCAGCAGCTTAGCCGGGGTGGCCTACGAGCAGTACTTC.